This record concerns one T cell receptor (beta chain) sequence. The antigen is not known. Replicate PCRs from sorted subsets contained 200 ng DNA, which is tens of thousands of T cell genomes. Data came from immunoSEQ multiplex PCR; TCRdb stores just in-frame clones and leaves some out. The table records under 1,100,000 clones, about 80% of them present only once. The data were obtained in a study of shared clonotypes between healthy human individuals. Whole-study context: There were three CD4 naive, three CD4 memory, two CD8 naive and one CD8 memory plates per donor. Broader study findings: Clonotype sharing across four donors was observed for 4% to 6.5% of naive CD4 clonotypes. Larger richness was generally estimated for naive than memory subsets.

Germline V gene data show CDR1 as SGHTS and CDR2 as YDEGEE. There are 15 residues in the CDR3. Deletions cut 4 bases from V and 5 bases from J, with 19 bases between. The sequencing sample was made of memory CD4+ T cells sorted from blood. Subset specified: CD45RA-negative fraction. The V call is TRBV5-8, the J call TRBJ2-7; TRBD1 is a possible D gene (5 bases). The receptor comes from a young man in good health. CDR3 coding DNA: TGTGCCAGCAGCATGGAAGTTCTCAGGGCCCACGAGCAGTACTTC. Residues: CASSMEVLRAHEQYF.